One sample yielded the 8 T cell receptor beta chains listed below, sequenced in a study of cytotoxic CD8 clonotypes in ibrutinib-treated CLL. Assay: immunoSEQ multiplex PCR; the TCRdb copy retains only in-frame clones and omits some. This table holds approximately 320,000 clones, over 55% found once. Sequencing was performed on PBMCs, taken after 36 months of ibrutinib treatment. The receptors shown here come from a human donor with chronic lymphocytic leukemia.

The rearrangement links TRBV2 to TRBJ2-1, with D perhaps TRBD1 (6 bases). The CDR3 covers 18 residues. V gave up 1 base and J gave up 0 bases, with 16 bases separating them. Germline V gene sequence: CDR1 SNHLY, CDR2 FYNNEI. The CDR3 DNA follows: TGTGCCAGCAGTGAAGGCCAGGGGAGATACTACTCCTACAATGAGCAGTTCTTC. It codes for CASSEGQGRYYSYNEQFF. Combining the CDR3 with reference TRBV2 and TRBJ2-1 gives the whole variable domain EPEVTQTPSHQVTQMGQEVILRCVPISNHLYFYWYRQILGQKVEFLVSFYNNEISEKSEIFDDQFSVERPDGSNFTLKIRSTKLEDSAMYFCASSEGQGRYYSYNEQFFGPGTRLTVL.

This sequence joins TRBV5-5 and TRBJ1-1; D might be TRBD1 (6 bases). V lost 3 bases, J lost 3 bases, and 12 bases lay in between. Germline CDR1 and CDR2: SGHKS and YYEKEE (reference sequence). This CDR3 is built from 14 residues. The DNA for the CDR3 is TGTGCCAGCAGCTCAATCCAGGGGTACACTGAAGCTTTCTTT. Its translation: CASSSIQGYTEAFF.

J is TRBJ2-1 and V is TRBV5-6; TRBD1 matches 8 bases. The germline V gene has CDR1 SGHDT and CDR2 YYEEEE. The CDR3 runs to 19 residues. The V and J ends lost 0 bases and 0 bases, in that order; junction bases with no gene match: 11. DNA for the CDR3: TGTGCCAGCAGCTTGGTCCTCGGACAGGGAAAACACTCCTACAATGAGCAGTTCTTC. Translating gives CASSLVLGQGKHSYNEQFF.

The rearrangement joins TRBV4-1 to TRBJ1-2; D possibly corresponds to TRBD1 (6 bases). Germline values: CDR1 MGHRA, CDR2 YSYEKL. The CDR3 runs to 16 residues. V shed 0 bases and J shed 4 bases, with 15 bases lying between them. The CDR3 here is CASSQEDRLTSYGYTF. Here the CDR3 DNA reads TGCGCCAGCAGCCAAGAAGACAGGTTGACAAGCTATGGCTACACCTTC.

This clone was observed at least ten times. The CDR3 loop reads CAISESGGGSSYEQYF. The CDR3, as DNA: TGTGCCATCAGTGAGTCCGGCGGGGGAAGCTCCTACGAGCAGTACTTC. This chain connects TRBV10-3 to TRBJ2-7, with 7 bases fitting TRBD2. Trimming removed 0 bases from V and 0 bases from J; junction bases left unmatched: 5. Germline assignment: CDR1 ENHRY and CDR2 SYGVKD. CDR3 size: 16 residues.

The chain links TRBV19 to TRBJ2-1; TRBD2 matches 11 bases. The germline gives CDR1 LNHDA, CDR2 SQIVND (reference sequence). Trimming took 5 bases from V and 3 from J; bases not matched to a gene: 6. The CDR3 runs to 16 residues. The CDR3 nucleotides read TGTGCCAGTAGTTTCCAGACTAGCGGGATCTACAATGAGCAGTTCTTC. Its protein is CASSFQTSGIYNEQFF.

The J gene is TRBJ1-6, the V gene TRBV5-1; D ambiguous. Trimming removed 0 bases at V and 9 bases at J, with 4 bases between. The CDR3 is 12 residues long. Germline CDR1 SGHRS, CDR2 YFSETQ. CDR3 sequence: CASSLDGSPLHF. The CDR3 DNA reads as TGCGCCAGCAGCTTGGATGGTTCACCCCTCCACTTT. The whole variable domain, remainder taken from reference TRBV5-1 and TRBJ1-6, is KAGVTQTPRYLIKTRGQQVTLSCSPISGHRSVSWYQQTPGQGLQFLFEYFSETQRNKGNFPGRFSGRQFSNSRSEMNVSTLELGDSALYLCASSLDGSPLHFGNGTRLTVT.

The chain uses TRBV7-2 and TRBJ1-3, with a weak D call TRBD1 (5 bases). In germline, CDR1 is SGHTA, CDR2 FQGNSA. The V gene lost 4 bases and the J gene lost 0 bases, with 13 bases spanning the gap. CDR3 length equals 16 residues. The CDR3 bases are TGTGCCAGCAGCTACCGGGACCCCTACTCTGGAAACACCATATATTTT. It is translated as CASSYRDPYSGNTIYF.